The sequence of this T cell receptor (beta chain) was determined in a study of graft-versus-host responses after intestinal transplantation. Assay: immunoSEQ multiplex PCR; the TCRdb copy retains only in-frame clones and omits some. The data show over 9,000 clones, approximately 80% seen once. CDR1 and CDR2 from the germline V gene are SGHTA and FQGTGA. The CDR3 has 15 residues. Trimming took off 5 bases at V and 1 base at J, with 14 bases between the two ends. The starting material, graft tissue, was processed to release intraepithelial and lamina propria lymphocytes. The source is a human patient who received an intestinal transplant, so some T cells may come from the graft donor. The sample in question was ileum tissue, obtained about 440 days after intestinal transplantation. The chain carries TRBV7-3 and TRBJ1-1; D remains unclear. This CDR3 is CASSHSTKQNTEAFF. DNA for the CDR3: TGTGCCAGCAGCCACTCGACAAAGCAGAACACTGAAGCTTTCTTT.